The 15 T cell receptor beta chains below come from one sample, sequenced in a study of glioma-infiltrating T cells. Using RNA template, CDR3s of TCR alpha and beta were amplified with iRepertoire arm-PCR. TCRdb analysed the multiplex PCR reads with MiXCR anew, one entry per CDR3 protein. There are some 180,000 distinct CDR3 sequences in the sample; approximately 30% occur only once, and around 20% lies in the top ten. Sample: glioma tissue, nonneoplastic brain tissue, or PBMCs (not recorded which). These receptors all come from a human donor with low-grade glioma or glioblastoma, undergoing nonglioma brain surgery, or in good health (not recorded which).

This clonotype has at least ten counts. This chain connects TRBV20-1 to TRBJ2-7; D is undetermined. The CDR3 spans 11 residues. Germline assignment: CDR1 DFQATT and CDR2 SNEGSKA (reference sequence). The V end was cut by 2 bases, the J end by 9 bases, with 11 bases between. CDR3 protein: CSARRERGQYF. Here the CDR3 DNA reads TGCAGTGCTAGACGAGAACGAGGGCAGTACTTC.

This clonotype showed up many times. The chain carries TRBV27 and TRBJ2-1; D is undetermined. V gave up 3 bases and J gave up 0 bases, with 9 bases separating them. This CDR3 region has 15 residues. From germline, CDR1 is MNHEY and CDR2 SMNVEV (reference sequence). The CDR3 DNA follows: TGTGCCAGCAGTTTTGGCCTAAGCTCCTACAATGAGCAGTTCTTC. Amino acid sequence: CASSFGLSSYNEQFF.

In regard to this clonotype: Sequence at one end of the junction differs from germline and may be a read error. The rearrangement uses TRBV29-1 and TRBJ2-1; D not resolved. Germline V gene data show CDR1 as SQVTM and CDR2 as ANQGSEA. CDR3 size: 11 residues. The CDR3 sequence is CSVVGYNGQFF. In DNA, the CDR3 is TGCAGCGTTGTGGGGTACAATGGGCAGTTCTTC.

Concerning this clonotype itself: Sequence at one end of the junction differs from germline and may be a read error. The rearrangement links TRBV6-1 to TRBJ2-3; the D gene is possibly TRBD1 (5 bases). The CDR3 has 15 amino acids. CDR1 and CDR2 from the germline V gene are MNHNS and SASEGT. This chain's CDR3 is CASSATYLRAYTQYF. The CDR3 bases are TGCGCCAGCAGTGCCACTTATCTCAGGGCATATACGCAGTATTTT.

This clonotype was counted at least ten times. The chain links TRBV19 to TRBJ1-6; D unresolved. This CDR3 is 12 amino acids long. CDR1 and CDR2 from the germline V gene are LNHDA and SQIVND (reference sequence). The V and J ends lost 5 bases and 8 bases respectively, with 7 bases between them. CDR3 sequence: CASSDRDSPLHF. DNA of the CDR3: TGTGCCAGTAGTGATCGGGATTCACCCCTCCACTTT. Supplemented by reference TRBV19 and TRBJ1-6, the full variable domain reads DGGITQSPKYLFRKEGQNVTLSCEQNLNHDAMYWYRQDPGQGLRLIYYSQIVNDFQKGDIAEGYSVSREKKESFPLTVTSAQKNPTAFYLCASSDRDSPLHFGNGTRLTVT.

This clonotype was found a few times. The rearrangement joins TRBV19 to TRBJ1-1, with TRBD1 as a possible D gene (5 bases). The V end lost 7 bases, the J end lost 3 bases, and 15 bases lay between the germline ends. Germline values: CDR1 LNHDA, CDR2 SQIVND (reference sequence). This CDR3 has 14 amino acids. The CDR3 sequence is CASTGGGLYTEAFF. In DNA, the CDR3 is TGTGCCAGTACCGGCGGGGGATTATACACTGAAGCTTTCTTT.

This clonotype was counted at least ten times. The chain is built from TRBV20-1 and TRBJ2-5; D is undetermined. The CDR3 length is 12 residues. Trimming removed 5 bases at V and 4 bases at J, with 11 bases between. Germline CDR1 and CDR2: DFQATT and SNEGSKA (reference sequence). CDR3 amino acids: CSAPRASETQYF. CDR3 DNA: TGCAGTGCTCCCCGGGCCTCAGAGACCCAGTACTTC.

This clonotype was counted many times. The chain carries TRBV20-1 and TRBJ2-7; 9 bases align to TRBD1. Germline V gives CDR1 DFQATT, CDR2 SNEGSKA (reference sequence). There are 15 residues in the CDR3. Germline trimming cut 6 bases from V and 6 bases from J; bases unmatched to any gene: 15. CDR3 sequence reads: CSADFGGQGRTEQYF. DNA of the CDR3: TGCAGTGCGGATTTTGGGGGACAGGGCCGTACCGAGCAGTACTTC.

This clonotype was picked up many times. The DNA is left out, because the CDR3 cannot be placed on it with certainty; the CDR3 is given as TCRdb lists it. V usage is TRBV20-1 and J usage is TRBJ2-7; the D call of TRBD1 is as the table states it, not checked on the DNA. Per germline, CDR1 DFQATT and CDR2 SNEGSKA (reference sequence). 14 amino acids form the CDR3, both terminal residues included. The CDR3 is CSARLPLQPGEQYF.

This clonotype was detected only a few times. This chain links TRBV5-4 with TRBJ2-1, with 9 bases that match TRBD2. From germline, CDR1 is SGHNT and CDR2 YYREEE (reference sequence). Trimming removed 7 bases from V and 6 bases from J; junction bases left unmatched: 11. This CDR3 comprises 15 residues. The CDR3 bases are TGTGCCAGCTCCCATCCGGGAGCGGGAGGCAATGAGCAGTTCTTC. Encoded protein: CASSHPGAGGNEQFF.

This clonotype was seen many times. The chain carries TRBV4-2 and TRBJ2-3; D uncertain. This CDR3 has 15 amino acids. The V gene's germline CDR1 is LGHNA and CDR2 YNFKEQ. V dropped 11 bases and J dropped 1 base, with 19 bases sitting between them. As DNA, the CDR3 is TGTGCCTCCAAAACCTTTGCCGTGGGCACAGATACGCAGTATTTT. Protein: CASKTFAVGTDTQYF.

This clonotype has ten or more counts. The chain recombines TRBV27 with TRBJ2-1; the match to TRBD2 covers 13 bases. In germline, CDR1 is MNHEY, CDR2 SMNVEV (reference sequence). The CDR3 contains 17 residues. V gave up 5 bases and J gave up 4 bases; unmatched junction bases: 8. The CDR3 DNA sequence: TGTGCCAGCAGTAGTCGGACTAGCGGGAGATCTTACAATGAGCAGTTCTTC. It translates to CASSSRTSGRSYNEQFF.

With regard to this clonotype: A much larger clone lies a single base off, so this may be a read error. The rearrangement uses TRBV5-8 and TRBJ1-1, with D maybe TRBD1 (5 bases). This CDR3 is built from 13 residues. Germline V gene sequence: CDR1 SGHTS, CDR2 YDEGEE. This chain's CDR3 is CASSSRVLTEGFF. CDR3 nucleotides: TGTGCCAGCAGCTCCAGGGTGCTGACTGAAGGTTTCTTT.

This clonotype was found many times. The CDR3 DNA sequence: TGCGCCAGCAGCCAAACAGCCCAGGACACAGATACGCAGTATTTT. Translation: CASSQTAQDTDTQYF. The chain employs TRBV4-1 and TRBJ2-3; the D is unclear. The CDR3 is 15 residues long. Trimming removed 2 bases from V and 2 bases from J, with 11 bases in between. CDR1 MGHRA and CDR2 YSYEKL come from the germline V gene.

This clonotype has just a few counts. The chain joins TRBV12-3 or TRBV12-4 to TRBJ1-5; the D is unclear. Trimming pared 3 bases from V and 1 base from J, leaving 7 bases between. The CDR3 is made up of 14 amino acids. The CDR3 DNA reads TGTGCCAGCAGTTTTATGAACAGCAATCAGCCCCAGCATTTT. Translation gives CASSFMNSNQPQHF.